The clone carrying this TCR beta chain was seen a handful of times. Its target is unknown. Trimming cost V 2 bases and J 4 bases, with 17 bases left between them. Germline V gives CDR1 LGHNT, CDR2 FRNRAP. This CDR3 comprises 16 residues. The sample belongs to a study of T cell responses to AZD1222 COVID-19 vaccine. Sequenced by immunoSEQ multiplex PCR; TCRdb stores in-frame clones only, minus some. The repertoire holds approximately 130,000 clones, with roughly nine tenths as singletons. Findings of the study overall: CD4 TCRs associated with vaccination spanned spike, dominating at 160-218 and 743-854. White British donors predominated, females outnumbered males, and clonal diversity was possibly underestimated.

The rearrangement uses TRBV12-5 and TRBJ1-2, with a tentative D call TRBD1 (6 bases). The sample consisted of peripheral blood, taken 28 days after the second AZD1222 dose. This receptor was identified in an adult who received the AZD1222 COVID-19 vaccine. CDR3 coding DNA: TGTGCTAGTGGTTTGCCAAGCACCGGGACATTCTATGGCTACACCTTC. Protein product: CASGLPSTGTFYGYTF.